This T cell receptor (beta chain) was sequenced during a study of control samples from healthy donors and cancer patients. TCRdb's table, derived via immunoSEQ multiplex PCR, lists solely in-frame clones and lacks some. This sample has about 180,000 clones, with roughly nine tenths found just once. CDR1 and CDR2 from the germline V gene are SGHRS and YFSETQ. V was cut by 2 bases and J by 1 base, with 6 bases left in between. CDR3 length: 13 amino acids. This sequence was found in a man in his thirties or forties in good health. What was sequenced was blood. This sequence joins TRBV5-1 and TRBJ1-1; unclear D gene. DNA for the CDR3: TGCGCCAGCAGCTTCGGAGAGAACACTGAAGCTTTCTTT. This codes for CASSFGENTEAFF.